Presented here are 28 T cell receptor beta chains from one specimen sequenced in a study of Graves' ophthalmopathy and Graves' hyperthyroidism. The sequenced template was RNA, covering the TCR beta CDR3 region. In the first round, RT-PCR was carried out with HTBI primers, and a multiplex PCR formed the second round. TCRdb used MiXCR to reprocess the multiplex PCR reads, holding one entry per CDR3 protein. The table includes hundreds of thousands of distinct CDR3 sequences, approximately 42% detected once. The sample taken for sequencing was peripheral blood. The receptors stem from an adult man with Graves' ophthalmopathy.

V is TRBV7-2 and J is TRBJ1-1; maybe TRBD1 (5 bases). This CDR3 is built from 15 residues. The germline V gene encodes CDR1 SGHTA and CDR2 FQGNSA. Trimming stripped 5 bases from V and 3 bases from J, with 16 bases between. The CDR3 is CASSPQGRGDTEAFF. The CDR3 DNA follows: TGTGCCAGCAGCCCGCAGGGACGGGGGGACACTGAAGCTTTCTTT.

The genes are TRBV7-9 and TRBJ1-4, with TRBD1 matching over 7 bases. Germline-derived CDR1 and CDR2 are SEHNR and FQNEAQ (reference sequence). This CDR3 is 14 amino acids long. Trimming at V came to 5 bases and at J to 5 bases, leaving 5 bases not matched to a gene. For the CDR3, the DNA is TGTGCCAGCAGCCTCACAGGGGTCAATGAAAAACTGTTTTTT. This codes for CASSLTGVNEKLFF.

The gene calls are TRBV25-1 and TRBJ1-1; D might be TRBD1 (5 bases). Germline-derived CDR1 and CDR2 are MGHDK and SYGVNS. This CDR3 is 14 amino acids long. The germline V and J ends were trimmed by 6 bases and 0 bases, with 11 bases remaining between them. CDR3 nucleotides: TGTGCCAGCAGCCAAGGGGAGTTGAACACTGAAGCTTTCTTT. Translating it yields CASSQGELNTEAFF. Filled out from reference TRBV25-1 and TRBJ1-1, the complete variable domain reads EADIYQTPRYLVIGTGKKITLECSQTMGHDKMYWYQQDPGMELHLIHYSYGVNSTEKGDLSSESTVSRIRTEHFPLTLESARPSHTSQYLCASSQGELNTEAFFGQGTRLTVV.

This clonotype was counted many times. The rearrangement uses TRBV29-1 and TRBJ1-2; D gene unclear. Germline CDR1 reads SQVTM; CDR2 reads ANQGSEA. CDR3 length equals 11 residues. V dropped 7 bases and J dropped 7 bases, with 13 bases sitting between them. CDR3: CSAFSQAGYTF. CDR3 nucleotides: TGCAGCGCCTTCTCCCAGGCTGGCTACACCTTC.

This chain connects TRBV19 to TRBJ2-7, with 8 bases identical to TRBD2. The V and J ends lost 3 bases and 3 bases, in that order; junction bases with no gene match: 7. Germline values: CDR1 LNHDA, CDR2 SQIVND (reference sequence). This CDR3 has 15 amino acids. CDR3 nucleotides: TGTGCCAGTAGTATGGCAATAGCGGGAAGCTACGAGCAGTACTTC. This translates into CASSMAIAGSYEQYF.

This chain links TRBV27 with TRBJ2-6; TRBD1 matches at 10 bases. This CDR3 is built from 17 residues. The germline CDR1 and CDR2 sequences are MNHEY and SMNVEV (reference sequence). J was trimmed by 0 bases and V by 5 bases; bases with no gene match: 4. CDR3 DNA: TGTGCCAGCAGTATCCGGGACAGGGGCTCTGGGGCCAACGTCCTGACTTTC. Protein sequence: CASSIRDRGSGANVLTF.

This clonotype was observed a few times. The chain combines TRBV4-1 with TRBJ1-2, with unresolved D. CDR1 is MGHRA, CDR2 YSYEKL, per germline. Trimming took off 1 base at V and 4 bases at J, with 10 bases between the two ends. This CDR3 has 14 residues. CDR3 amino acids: CASSQGSGVYGYTF. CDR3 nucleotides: TGCGCCAGCAGCCAAGGGTCCGGGGTCTATGGCTACACCTTC.

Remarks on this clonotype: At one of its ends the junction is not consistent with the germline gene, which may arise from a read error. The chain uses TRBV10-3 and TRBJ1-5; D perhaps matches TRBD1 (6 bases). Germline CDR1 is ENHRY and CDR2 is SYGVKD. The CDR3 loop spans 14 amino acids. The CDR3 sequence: CASSYGGGGQPQHF. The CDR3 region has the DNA TGTGCCAGCAGTTACGGAGGGGGGGGTCAGCCCCAGCATTTT.

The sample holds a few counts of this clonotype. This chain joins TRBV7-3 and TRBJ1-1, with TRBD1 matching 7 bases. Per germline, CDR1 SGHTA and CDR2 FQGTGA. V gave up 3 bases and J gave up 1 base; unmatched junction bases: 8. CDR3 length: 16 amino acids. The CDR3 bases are TGTGCCAGCAGCTTTATAGCTGGACAGGCGAACACTGAAGCTTTCTTT. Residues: CASSFIAGQANTEAFF.

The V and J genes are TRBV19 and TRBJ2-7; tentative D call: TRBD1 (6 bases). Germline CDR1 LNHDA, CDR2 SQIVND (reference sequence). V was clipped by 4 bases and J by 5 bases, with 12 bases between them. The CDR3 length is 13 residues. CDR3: CASSNREEDEQYF. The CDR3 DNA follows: TGTGCCAGTAGTAACAGGGAAGAAGACGAGCAGTACTTC.

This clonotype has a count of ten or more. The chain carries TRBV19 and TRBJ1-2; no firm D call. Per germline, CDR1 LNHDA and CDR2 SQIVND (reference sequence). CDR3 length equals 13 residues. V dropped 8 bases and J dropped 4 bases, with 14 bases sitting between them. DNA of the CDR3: TGTGCCAGTCGCTCGGAGGGTGGCTATGGCTACACCTTC. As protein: CASRSEGGYGYTF.

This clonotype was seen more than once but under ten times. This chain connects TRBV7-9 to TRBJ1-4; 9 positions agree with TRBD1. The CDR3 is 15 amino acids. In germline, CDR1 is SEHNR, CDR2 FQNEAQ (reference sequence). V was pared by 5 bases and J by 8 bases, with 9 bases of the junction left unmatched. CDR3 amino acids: CASSLSGTGREKLFF. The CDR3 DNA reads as TGTGCCAGCAGCCTCTCCGGGACAGGGAGGGAAAAACTGTTTTTT.

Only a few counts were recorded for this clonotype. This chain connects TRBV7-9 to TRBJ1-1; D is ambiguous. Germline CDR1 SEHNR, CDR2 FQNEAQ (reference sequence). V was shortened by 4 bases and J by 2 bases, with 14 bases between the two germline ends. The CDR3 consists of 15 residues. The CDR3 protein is CASSSENWPNTEAFF. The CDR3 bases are TGTGCCAGCAGCTCCGAGAATTGGCCTAACACTGAAGCTTTCTTT.

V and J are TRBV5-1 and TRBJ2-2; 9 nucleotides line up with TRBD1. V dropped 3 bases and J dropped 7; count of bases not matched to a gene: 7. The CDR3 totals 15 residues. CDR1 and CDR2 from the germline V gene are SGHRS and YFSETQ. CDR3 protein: CASSSAGTGIGELFF. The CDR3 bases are TGCGCCAGCAGCTCCGCCGGGACAGGGATCGGGGAGCTGTTTTTT. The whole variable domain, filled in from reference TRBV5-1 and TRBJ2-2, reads KAGVTQTPRYLIKTRGQQVTLSCSPISGHRSVSWYQQTPGQGLQFLFEYFSETQRNKGNFPGRFSGRQFSNSRSEMNVSTLELGDSALYLCASSSAGTGIGELFFGEGSRLTVL.

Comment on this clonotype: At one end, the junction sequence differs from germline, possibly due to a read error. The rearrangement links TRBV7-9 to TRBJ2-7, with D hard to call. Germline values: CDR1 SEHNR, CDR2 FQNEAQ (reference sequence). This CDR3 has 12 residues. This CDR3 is CASSPPSYEQYF. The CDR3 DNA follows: TGCGCCAGCAGCCCCCCCTCCTACGAGCAGTACTTC. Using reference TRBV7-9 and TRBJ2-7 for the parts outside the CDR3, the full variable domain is DTGVSQNPRHKITKRGQNVTFRCDPISEHNRLYWYRQTLGQGPEFLTYFQNEAQLEKSRLLSDRFSAERPKGSFSTLEIQRTEQGDSAMYLCASSPPSYEQYFGPGTRLTVT.

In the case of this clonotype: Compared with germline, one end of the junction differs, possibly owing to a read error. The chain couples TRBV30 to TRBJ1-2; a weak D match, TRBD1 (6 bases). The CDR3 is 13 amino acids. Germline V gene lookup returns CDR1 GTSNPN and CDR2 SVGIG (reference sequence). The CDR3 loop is CAWSRDIGDGYAF. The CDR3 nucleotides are TGTGCCTGGAGTCGGGACATTGGAGATGGCTACGCCTTC.

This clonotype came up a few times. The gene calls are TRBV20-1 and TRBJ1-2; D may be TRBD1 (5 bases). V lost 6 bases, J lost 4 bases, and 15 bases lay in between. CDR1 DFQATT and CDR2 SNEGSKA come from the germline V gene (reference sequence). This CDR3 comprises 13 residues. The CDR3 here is CSAQRGGGYGYTF. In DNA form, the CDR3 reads TGCAGTGCCCAACGGGGTGGGGGCTATGGCTACACCTTC.

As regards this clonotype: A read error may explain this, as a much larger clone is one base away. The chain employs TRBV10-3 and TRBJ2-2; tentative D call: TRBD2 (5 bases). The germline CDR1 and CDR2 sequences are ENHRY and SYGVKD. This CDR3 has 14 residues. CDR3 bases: TGTGCCACCAGTGAGTCGAGGGACACCGGGGAGCTGTTTTTT. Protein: CATSESRDTGELFF.

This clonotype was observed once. DNA of the CDR3: TGCAGTGCTGGCCCGGCTCCGGCACTCGAGCAGTACTTC. The encoded protein is CSAGPAPALEQYF. This chain connects TRBV20-1 to TRBJ2-7; D remains unclear. Germline V lookup: CDR1 DFQATT, CDR2 SNEGSKA (reference sequence). The V and J ends lost 5 bases and 6 bases respectively, with 17 bases between them. This CDR3 contains 13 residues.

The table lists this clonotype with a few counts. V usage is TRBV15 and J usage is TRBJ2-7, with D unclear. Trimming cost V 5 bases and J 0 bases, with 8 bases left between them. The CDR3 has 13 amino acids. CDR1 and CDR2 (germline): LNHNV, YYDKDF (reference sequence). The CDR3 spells CATSVGLSYEQYF. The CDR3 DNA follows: TGTGCCACCAGCGTGGGCCTCTCCTACGAGCAGTACTTC.

CDR3: CSATLFRGAQGSAFF. Here the CDR3 DNA reads TGCAGTGCTACATTATTCAGGGGAGCGCAGGGTTCGGCTTTCTTT. The rearrangement uses TRBV20-1 and TRBJ1-1; TRBD1 might be the D (6 bases). V shed 4 bases and J shed 11 bases, with 26 bases lying between them. The length of the CDR3 is 15 residues. CDR1 and CDR2 from the germline V gene are DFQATT and SNEGSKA (reference sequence).

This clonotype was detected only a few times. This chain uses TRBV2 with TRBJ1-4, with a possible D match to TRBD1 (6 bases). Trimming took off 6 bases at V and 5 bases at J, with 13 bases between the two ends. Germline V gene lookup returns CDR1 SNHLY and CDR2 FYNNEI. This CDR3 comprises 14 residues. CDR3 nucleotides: TGTGCCAGCAGCCAACAGGGAAGGAATGAAAAACTGTTTTTT. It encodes CASSQQGRNEKLFF.

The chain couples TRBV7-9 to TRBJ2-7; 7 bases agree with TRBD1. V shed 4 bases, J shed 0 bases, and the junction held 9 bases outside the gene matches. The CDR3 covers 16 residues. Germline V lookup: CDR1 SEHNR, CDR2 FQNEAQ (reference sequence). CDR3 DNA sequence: TGTGCCAGCAGCTCACCGGACAGGAAGTACTCCTACGAGCAGTACTTC. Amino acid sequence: CASSSPDRKYSYEQYF.

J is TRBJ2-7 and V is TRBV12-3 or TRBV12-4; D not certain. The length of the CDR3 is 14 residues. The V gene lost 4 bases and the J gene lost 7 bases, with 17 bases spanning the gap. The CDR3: CASSYGLPLGEQYF. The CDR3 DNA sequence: TGTGCCAGCAGTTACGGGTTACCCCTAGGAGAGCAGTACTTC.

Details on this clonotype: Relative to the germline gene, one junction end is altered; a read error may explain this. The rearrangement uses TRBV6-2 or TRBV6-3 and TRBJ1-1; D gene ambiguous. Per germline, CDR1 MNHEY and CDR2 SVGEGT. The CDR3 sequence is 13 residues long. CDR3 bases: TGTGCCAGCAGTCACAAGCAGAACACTGAAGCTTCCTTT. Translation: CASSHKQNTEASF.

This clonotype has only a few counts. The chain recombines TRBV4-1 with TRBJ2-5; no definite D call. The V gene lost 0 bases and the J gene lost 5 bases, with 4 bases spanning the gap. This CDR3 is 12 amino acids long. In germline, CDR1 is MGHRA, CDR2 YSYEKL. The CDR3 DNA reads TGCGCCAGCAGCCAAGAAGGGGAGACCCAGTACTTC. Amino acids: CASSQEGETQYF.

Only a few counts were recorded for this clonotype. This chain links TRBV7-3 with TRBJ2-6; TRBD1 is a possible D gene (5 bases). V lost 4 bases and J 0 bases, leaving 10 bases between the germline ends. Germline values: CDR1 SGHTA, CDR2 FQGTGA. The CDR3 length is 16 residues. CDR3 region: CASSSKQGSGANVLTF. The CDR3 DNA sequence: TGTGCCAGCAGCTCCAAGCAGGGCTCTGGGGCCAACGTCCTGACTTTC.

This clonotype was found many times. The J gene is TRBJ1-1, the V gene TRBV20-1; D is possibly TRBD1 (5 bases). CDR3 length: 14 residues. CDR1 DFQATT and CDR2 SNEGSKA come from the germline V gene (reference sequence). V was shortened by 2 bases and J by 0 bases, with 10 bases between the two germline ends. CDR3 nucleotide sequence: TGCAGTGCTAGACCCGGGACGATGAACACTGAAGCTTTCTTT. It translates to CSARPGTMNTEAFF.